This T cell receptor (beta chain) was sequenced during a study of graft-versus-host responses after intestinal transplantation. A remark on this clone: The antigen is unknown.

This CDR3 is 13 amino acids long. Germline CDR1 reads MDHEN; CDR2 reads SYDVKM. Assay used: immunoSEQ multiplex PCR; TCRdb lists only in-frame clones, some missing. The table lists around 100,000 clones, roughly 87% of them singletons, with roughly 0.9% in the top ten. Specimen: unstimulated CD4+ T cells sorted from spleen or lymph node cells, collected before intestinal transplant. The receptor comes from a human donor who received an intestinal transplant. The chain is built from TRBV28 and TRBJ2-5; 8 bases are a match to TRBD2. CDR3 DNA sequence: TGTGAACCGTGCGGGAGGCCAAAAGAGACCCAGTACTTC. This codes for CEPCGRPKETQYF.